This entry concerns a single T cell receptor (beta chain). Its target is unknown. Compared with germline, one end of the junction differs, possibly owing to a read error. The TCR beta CDR3 regions underwent amplification from RNA transcripts. An initial RT-PCR round employing HTBI primers preceded a second-round multiplex PCR. TCRdb re-analysed the multiplex PCR reads in MiXCR, keeping a single row per CDR3 protein. The sample lists around 670,000 distinct CDR3 sequences; 35% to 50% were seen once. This entry belongs to a study of Graves' ophthalmopathy and Graves' hyperthyroidism. The CDR3 runs 17 residues. Germline assignment: CDR1 SNHLY and CDR2 FYNNEI. Serum thyroxine and TRAb, along with clinical symptoms, thyroid ultrasound and orbital computed tomography, were what diagnosis relied on. Study findings and constraints: Clonotypes were expanded in thyroid at above 0.001 frequency, and most also appeared in blood. The model's ophthalmopathy progression predictions had roughly 69% sensitivity and 72.22% specificity.

This TCR came from an adult man with Graves' ophthalmopathy. The sequenced sample consisted of peripheral blood. The chain uses TRBV2 and TRBJ2-7, with D possibly matching TRBD2 (5 bases). The CDR3 bases are TGTGCCAGCAGTCCTCCCTTCTGGACTGCCAACTCCAACGAGCAGTACTTC. Translating gives CASSPPFWTANSNEQYF.